The 14 T cell receptor delta chains below were found in one sample sequenced in a study of delta chains in infants with herpesvirus infections. Gamma-chain- and delta-chain-specific primers converted PBMC RNA into TCR cDNA. TCRdb reprocessed the RT-PCR reads through CATT. There are 1,000 or so delta-chain clones in the sample; just over 30% occur only once, and about a sixth lies in the top ten. The sequencing here drew on peripheral blood, taken at time point 3 of longitudinal follow-up. These receptors originate from a human donor who was a Ugandan infant, either HIV-exposed or HIV-unexposed (not recorded which).

Turning to this clone: Possible read error: a much larger clone is one base away. The chain recombines TRDV1 with TRDJ1; TRDD3 matches 7 bases. V was pared by 3 bases and J by 5 bases, with 15 bases of the junction left unmatched. Per germline, CDR1 TSWWSYY and CDR2 QGS. The CDR3 covers 17 residues. CDR3: CALGDPTWGYPKDKLIF. DNA of the CDR3: TGTGCTCTTGGGGATCCAACCTGGGGGTACCCCAAGGATAAACTCATCTTT.

The rearrangement uses TRDV1 and TRDJ1, with 9 bases that match TRDD3. The trim removed 3 bases at V and 0 bases at J, leaving 14 bases unmatched. There are 19 residues in the CDR3. From germline, CDR1 is TSWWSYY and CDR2 QGS. Written as DNA, the CDR3 is TGTGCTCTTGGGGAGCCACCTCCGGGCTGGGGGATGTACACCGATAAACTCATCTTT. Its translation is CALGEPPPGWGMYTDKLIF.

Note on this clone: Given a far larger clone just one base away, this is likely a sequencing read error. The chain uses TRDV1 and TRDJ1; TRDD3 matches 10 bases. The CDR3 covers 26 residues. The germline CDR1 and CDR2 sequences are TSWWSYY and QGS. V shed 6 bases and J 1 base; nucleotides not matched to a gene: 38. CDR3 region: CALGMKGRSLLPTWIWGITTTDKLIF. DNA of the CDR3: TGTGCTCTTGGAATGAAAGGGAGGAGTCTCCTACCGACCTGGATCTGGGGGATAACGACCACCGATAAACTCATCTTT.

This chain uses TRDV1 with TRDJ1; 11 nucleotides line up with TRDD3. After removal of 3 bases from V and 0 bases from J, the junction contained 18 bases not matched to a gene. The CDR3 is made up of 21 amino acids. Germline V gives CDR1 TSWWSYY, CDR2 QGS. In DNA, the CDR3 is TGTGCTCTTGGGGAGCCTATGGCTGGGGGATACATTCCCGAGTACACCGATAAACTCATCTTT. As protein: CALGEPMAGGYIPEYTDKLIF.

A note on this clone: A much larger clone lies one base from this, so it may be a read error. CDR3 residues: CALGEPPFLLRSLGDSDSYTDKLIF. In nucleotides, the CDR3 is TGTGCTCTTGGGGAACCCCCCTTCCTACTTCGGTCACTGGGGGATTCCGACTCGTACACCGATAAACTCATCTTT. The V call is TRDV1, the J call TRDJ1, with a possible D match to TRDD3 (10 bases). Germline V CDR1 and CDR2: TSWWSYY, QGS. V lost 1 base and J lost 0, with 39 bases in between. CDR3 length equals 25 residues.

There are a few counts of this clone. V usage is TRDV1 and J usage is TRDJ1; a weak D match, TRDD3 (5 bases). This CDR3 is built from 19 residues. The germline CDR1 and CDR2 sequences are TSWWSYY and QGS. Trimming took 6 bases from V and 2 from J, leaving 28 bases between them. The CDR3 loop reads CALGSGRPGAPLRTDKLIF. The CDR3 DNA sequence: TGTGCTCTTGGATCGGGGAGGCCGGGGGCCCCTTTGAGGACCGATAAACTCATCTTT.

Judged by abundance, this clone is large. The J gene is TRDJ4, the V gene TRDV1; D may correspond to TRDD2 or TRDD3 (5 bases each). The CDR3 runs 17 residues. V lost 1 base and J lost 1, with 19 bases in between. The germline gives CDR1 TSWWSYY, CDR2 QGS. For the CDR3, the DNA is TGTGCTCTTGGGGAACGCCTCCTAAGGGAAGGATACAGACCCCTGATCTTT. Its translation: CALGERLLREGYRPLIF.

In its sample, this clone was seen a few times. The CDR3 nucleotides read TGTGCTCTTGGAGTCCTACGCCTGACCGATAAACTCATCTTT. Residues: CALGVLRLTDKLIF. V and J are TRDV1 and TRDJ1, with D perhaps TRDD2 (6 bases). The CDR3 covers 14 residues. The germline V gene has CDR1 TSWWSYY and CDR2 QGS. V was trimmed by 6 bases and J by 2 bases, leaving 13 bases between them.

By share of the sample, this clone is medium-sized. The genes are TRDV1 and TRDJ1; 8 positions agree with TRDD3. This CDR3 comprises 20 residues. The germline CDR1 and CDR2 sequences are TSWWSYY and QGS. V lost 0 bases to trimming and J lost 5 bases; unmatched junction nucleotides: 20. DNA for the CDR3: TGTGCTCTTGGGGAACTTGCGTGCTGGGGGGATATAACCCTTTTGGATAAACTCATCTTT. Translation: CALGELACWGDITLLDKLIF.

Points on this clone: A much larger clone differs by one base, so this may be a read error. The V call is TRDV1, the J call TRDJ1, with D possibly TRDD3 on 8 matching bases. The CDR3 is made up of 23 amino acids. The germline CDR1 and CDR2 sequences are TSWWSYY and QGS. The V end lost 1 base, the J end lost 0 bases, and 33 bases lay between the germline ends. The CDR3 loop reads CALGEQPFLRVGIPLVYTDKLIF. CDR3 nucleotides: TGTGCTCTTGGGGAACAACCGTTCCTACGGGTGGGGATACCCCTGGTTTACACCGATAAACTCATCTTT.

This clone showed up just a few times. TCRdb has a much larger clone's protein, which differs at residue 18 from the translation of this DNA, likely because of a read error; what is shown is the protein translated from the DNA. In DNA, the CDR3 is TGTGCTCTTGGGTCAAGCCTTCCGAACCTGCTGGGGATGGGGGTCACCGATGAACTCATCTTT. This encodes CALGSSLPNLLGMGVTDELIF. The gene calls are TRDV1 and TRDJ1; D may correspond to TRDD2 or TRDD3 (6 bases each). The CDR3 consists of 21 residues. The germline V gene has CDR1 TSWWSYY and CDR2 QGS.

Comments on this clone: Since a far larger clone is one base different, this is likely a read error. Within the sample, other DNA sequences also encode this same CDR3. The chain couples TRDV2 to TRDJ1, with a possible D match to TRDD3 (5 bases). The V end was cut by 4 bases, the J end by 0 bases, with 17 bases between. The CDR3 extends over 16 amino acids. Per the germline V gene, CDR1 is GEAIGNYY and CDR2 is EKD. The CDR3 bases are TGTGCCTGTGATAGTTTGGGGAGAGGAGACACCGATAAACTCATCTTT. It translates to CACDSLGRGDTDKLIF.

Worth noting for this clone: A much larger clone lies one base from this, so it may be a read error. This same CDR3 is encoded by further DNA sequences in the sample. This chain connects TRAV38-2/DV8 to TRDJ1; 10 nucleotides align to TRDD3. Trimming cost V 4 bases and J 1 base; bases outside gene matches: 19. CDR3 length: 20 residues. Germline CDR1 TSESDYY, CDR2 QEAYKQQN. CDR3 nucleotides: TGTGCTTATAGGGGCCTTCCTCCTTACTGGGGGATGGCACGCACCGATAAACTCATCTTT. It specifies CAYRGLPPYWGMARTDKLIF.

The chain recombines TRDV1 with TRDJ1; 13 bases map to TRDD3. This CDR3 contains 19 residues. CDR1 is TSWWSYY, CDR2 QGS, per germline. V shed 0 bases, J shed 1 base, and the junction held 8 bases outside the gene matches. CDR3 bases: TGTGCTCTTGGGGAACTCCCCCGACTGGGGGATACGGCCACCGATAAACTCATCTTT. Its protein is CALGELPRLGDTATDKLIF.